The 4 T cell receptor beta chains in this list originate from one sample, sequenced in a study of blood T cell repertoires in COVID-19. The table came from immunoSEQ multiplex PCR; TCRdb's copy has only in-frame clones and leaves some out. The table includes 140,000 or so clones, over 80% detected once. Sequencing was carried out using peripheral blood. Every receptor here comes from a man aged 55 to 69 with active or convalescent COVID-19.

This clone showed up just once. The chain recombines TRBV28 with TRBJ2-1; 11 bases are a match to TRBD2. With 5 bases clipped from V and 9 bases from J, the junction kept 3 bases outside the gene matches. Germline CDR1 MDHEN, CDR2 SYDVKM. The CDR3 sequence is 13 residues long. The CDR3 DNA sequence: TGTGCCAGCAGTCTTAGCGGGAGGGGTGAGCAGTTCTTC. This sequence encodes CASSLSGRGEQFF.

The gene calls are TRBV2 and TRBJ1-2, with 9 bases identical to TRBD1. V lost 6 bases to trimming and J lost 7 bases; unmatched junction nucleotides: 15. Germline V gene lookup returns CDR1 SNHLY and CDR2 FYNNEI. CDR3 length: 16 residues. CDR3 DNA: TGTGCCAGCAGGATCCCCCGGGACAGGGTTTTCGGTGGCTACACCTTC. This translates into CASRIPRDRVFGGYTF.

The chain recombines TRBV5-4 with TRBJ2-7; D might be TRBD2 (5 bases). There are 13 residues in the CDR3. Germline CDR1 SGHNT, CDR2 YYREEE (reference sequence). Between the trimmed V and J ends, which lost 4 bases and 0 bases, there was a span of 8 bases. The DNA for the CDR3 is TGTGCCAGCAGCGCCGGGGACTCCTACGAGCAGTACTTC. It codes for CASSAGDSYEQYF.

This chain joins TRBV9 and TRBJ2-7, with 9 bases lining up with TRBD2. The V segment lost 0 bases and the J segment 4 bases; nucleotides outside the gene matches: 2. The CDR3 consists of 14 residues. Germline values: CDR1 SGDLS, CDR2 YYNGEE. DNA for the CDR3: TGTGCCAGCAGCGTAGGGACTAGCGTATACGAGCAGTACTTC. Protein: CASSVGTSVYEQYF.